The following is a TCR beta chain sequence with its context. This specimen comes from a study of OX40 agonist ivuxolimab in advanced cancers. Method: immunoSEQ multiplex PCR; TCRdb's copy keeps in-frame clones and lacks some. This sample yields approximately 31,000 clones, of which about three quarters are seen a single time; roughly a quarter belongs to the top ten. This CDR3 has 13 residues. The J segment lost 9 bases and the V segment lost 4 bases, leaving 6 bases of the junction unmatched. Germline CDR1 reads MNHNS; CDR2 reads SASEGT. The sequence came from an adult with an advanced solid tumor such as melanoma, head and neck, liver or kidney cancer. The chain employs TRBV6-1 and TRBJ2-1, with TRBD1 matching 7 bases. Sequencing used CD4+ or CD8+ T cells sorted from blood, obtained in a trial of the OX40 agonist ivuxolimab. CDR3 in amino acids: CASSVHRGGEQFF. The CDR3 DNA reads as TGTGCCAGCAGTGTCCACAGGGGTGGTGAGCAGTTCTTC.